Many counts were recorded for the clone carrying this TCR beta chain. Antigen unknown. Study results and limitations: Tumor memory CD4+ T cell TCR gene usage was found to cluster with blood and lymph node memory CD4+ cells and with lymph node naive CD4+ cells. Tumor Treg TCRs overlapped most with tumor naive CD4+ cells.

Constant-region reverse primers amplified full-length variable regions, followed by semi-nested Nested Universal Primer A PCR. TCRdb reanalysed the 5' RACE reads using MiXCR and keeps one entry per CDR3 protein. The sample consists of some 11,000 distinct CDR3 sequences, 25% to 30% of them appearing once. Tregs were sorted as CD4+CD25+CD127-/low cells. The length of the CDR3 is 14 residues. The germline V gene has CDR1 SEHNR and CDR2 FQNEAQ (reference sequence). V was clipped by 7 bases and J by 6 bases, with 17 bases between them. The gene calls are TRBV7-9 and TRBJ2-3; weak D call: TRBD2 (7 bases). The sample comprised Tregs sorted from a lymph node. This receptor was obtained from a female donor with breast cancer. DNA of the CDR3: TGTGCCAGCAACAGTCGGGGGGCCTGGGATACGCAGTATTTT. It translates to CASNSRGAWDTQYF. The full variable domain, in which reference TRBV7-9 and TRBJ2-3 provide the parts outside the CDR3, is DTGVSQNPRHKITKRGQNVTFRCDPISEHNRLYWYRQTLGQGPEFLTYFQNEAQLEKSRLLSDRFSAERPKGSFSTLEIQRTEQGDSAMYLCASNSRGAWDTQYFGPGTRLTVL.